The 31 T cell receptor beta chains below come from one sample, sequenced in a study of CD8 T cells in ankylosing spondylitis. Which antigens these TCRs recognize remains unknown. Whole-study findings and limits: A TCR beta motif of 7 to 9 highly homologous variants seemed to mark ankylosing spondylitis blood.

TCRdb reanalysed the 5' RACE reads using MiXCR and keeps one entry per CDR3 protein. The table records some 330,000 distinct CDR3 sequences, 6.5% to 10% of them present only once. Material: blood, either unsorted or a sorted T cell fraction (not recorded which). These TCRs come from a male donor with ankylosing spondylitis.

This clonotype has only a few counts. One end of the junction varies from germline; a read error may be responsible. The genes are TRBV7-7 and TRBJ2-1; D is undetermined. The CDR3 covers 16 residues. Germline V CDR1 and CDR2: SSHAT, FNYEAQ (reference sequence). The CDR3 protein is CASSLVVDPPGNEQFF. The CDR3 bases are TGTGCTAGCAGCTTAGTGGTGGACCCCCCGGGCAATGAGCAGTTCTTC.

CDR3 region: CASSQQGQNNEKLFF. The CDR3 DNA reads TGCGCCAGCAGCCAACAGGGACAGAACAATGAAAAACTGTTTTTT. The gene calls are TRBV4-1 and TRBJ1-4; 7 nucleotides agree with TRBD1. Germline loops: CDR1 MGHRA, CDR2 YSYEKL. After removal of 2 bases from V and 5 bases from J, the junction contained 5 bases not matched to a gene. The CDR3 has 15 amino acids.

This rearrangement joins TRBV5-1 to TRBJ2-2; tentatively, D is TRBD1 (5 bases). Germline V CDR1 and CDR2: SGHRS, YFSETQ. V lost 3 bases to trimming and J lost 6 bases, with 12 bases between them. The CDR3 is made up of 14 amino acids. The CDR3 sequence: CASSSAQGAGELFF. CDR3 DNA sequence: TGCGCCAGCAGCTCCGCCCAGGGCGCCGGGGAGCTGTTTTTT.

This clonotype has a single count. Given a much more abundant clone one base away, this may be a read error. The rearrangement links TRBV7-2 to TRBJ2-1; tentatively, D is TRBD2 (6 bases). CDR3 length equals 17 residues. Looked up from germline, CDR1 is SGHTA and CDR2 is FQGNSA. V was shortened by 5 bases and J by 5 bases, with 22 bases between the two germline ends. The CDR3, as DNA: TGTGCCAGCAGCCCGAGACTTGGTCTAGCGTTCAACAATGAGCAGTTCTTC. The encoded protein is CASSPRLGLAFNNEQFF.

As for this clonotype: This may be a read error, as it is one base from a much larger clone. The V gene is TRBV7-2, the J gene TRBJ2-1, with TRBD2 matching over 8 bases. Germline CDR1 is SGHTA and CDR2 is FQGNSA. J gave up 6 bases and V 5 bases, and 12 bases lay outside the gene matches. The CDR3 runs 16 residues. CDR3 region: CASSPTLGLAINEQFF. DNA of the CDR3: TGTGCCAGCAGCCCCACCCTCGGACTAGCCATCAATGAGCAGTTCTTC.

This clonotype occurred a few times. CDR3 sequence: CASRLRTGAIYEQYF. The CDR3 DNA reads as TGTGCCAGCAGACTCCGAACAGGGGCGATATACGAGCAGTACTTC. The gene calls are TRBV12-3 or TRBV12-4 and TRBJ2-7; 7 bases match TRBD1. The CDR3 totals 15 residues. V shed 6 bases, J shed 4 bases, and the junction held 12 bases outside the gene matches.

This clonotype is medium-sized by share. The chain links TRBV6-5 to TRBJ2-3; 7 nucleotides line up with TRBD1. Trimming at V came to 3 bases and at J to 4 bases, leaving 7 bases not matched to a gene. The CDR3 has 15 amino acids. Per the germline V gene, CDR1 is MNHEY and CDR2 is SVGAGI. CDR3 coding DNA: TGTGCCAGCAGTTATAAGACAGGGTTGCCAGATACGCAGTATTTT. Its translation is CASSYKTGLPDTQYF.

This clonotype was detected only a few times. The chain carries TRBV5-5 and TRBJ1-1, with D possibly matching TRBD1 (5 bases). Trimming removed 4 bases from V and 4 bases from J, with 20 bases in between. The CDR3 length is 16 residues. Germline CDR1 and CDR2: SGHKS and YYEKEE (reference sequence). The chain's CDR3 is CASSRTGGALGTEAFF. CDR3 DNA: TGTGCCAGCAGCCGAACTGGTGGGGCGCTGGGCACTGAAGCTTTCTTT.

The chain is built from TRBV24-1 and TRBJ2-7; D is unresolved. Germline CDR1 and CDR2: KGHDR and SFDVKD. With 7 bases removed from V and 10 bases from J, the gap between germline ends came to 13 bases. The CDR3 is 11 amino acids. Here the CDR3 reads CATSDPSQQYF. The CDR3 nucleotides are TGTGCCACCAGCGACCCGTCGCAACAGTACTTC.

The V and J genes are TRBV19 and TRBJ2-1; D assignment may be TRBD1 or TRBD2 (5 bases each). Germline values: CDR1 LNHDA, CDR2 SQIVND (reference sequence). V lost 3 bases and J 8 bases, leaving 11 bases between the germline ends. The CDR3 covers 13 residues. The chain's CDR3 is CASSIVGDDEQFF. The CDR3 coding sequence is TGTGCCAGTAGTATCGTAGGGGACGATGAGCAGTTCTTC.

This clonotype appeared many times. CDR3 residues: CSVEQGADEQYF. Here the CDR3 DNA reads TGCAGCGTTGAACAGGGGGCGGACGAGCAGTACTTC. The V and J genes are TRBV29-1 and TRBJ2-7; TRBD1 agrees at 8 bases. Germline-derived CDR1 and CDR2 are SQVTM and ANQGSEA. CDR3 length equals 12 residues. The V gene end was trimmed by 2 bases and the J gene end by 5 bases; junction bases not matched to a gene: 2.

The chain carries TRBV3-1 and TRBJ2-5, with 7 positions matching TRBD1. The CDR3 length is 14 residues. Unmatched junction bases numbered 4, after V lost 2 bases and J lost 4 bases. Germline CDR1 is LGHDT and CDR2 is YNNKEL (reference sequence). This CDR3 reads CASSQTGVGETQYF. CDR3 in DNA: TGTGCCAGCAGCCAAACAGGGGTTGGAGAGACCCAGTACTTC.

The sample holds many counts of this clonotype. The chain's CDR3 is CSVEPGPYEQYF. CDR3 coding DNA: TGCAGCGTTGAGCCAGGGCCCTACGAGCAGTACTTC. V gene TRBV29-1 combines with J gene TRBJ2-7; tentative D call: TRBD1 (5 bases). With 3 bases removed from V and 2 bases from J, the gap between germline ends came to 8 bases. The CDR3 is 12 residues long. Germline values: CDR1 SQVTM, CDR2 ANQGSEA.

CDR3 nucleotide sequence: TGTGCCAGCAGCCAAGATACTCTCTCCTACGAGCAGTACTTC. Its translation is CASSQDTLSYEQYF. The J gene is TRBJ2-7, the V gene TRBV14; D is ambiguous. The V and J ends lost 0 bases and 0 bases respectively, with 6 bases between them. This CDR3 is 14 amino acids long. CDR1 SGHDN and CDR2 FVKESK come from the germline V gene. Using reference TRBV14 and TRBJ2-7 for the parts outside the CDR3, the full variable domain is EAGVTQFPSHSVIEKGQTVTLRCDPISGHDNLYWYRRVMGKEIKFLLHFVKESKQDESGMPNNRFLAERTGGTYSTLKVQPAELEDSGVYFCASSQDTLSYEQYFGPGTRLTVT.

This clonotype was detected ten times or more. The gene calls are TRBV10-3 and TRBJ2-1; possibly TRBD1 for D (6 bases). CDR1 is ENHRY, CDR2 SYGVKD, per germline. The CDR3 is made up of 14 amino acids. V was trimmed by 7 bases and J by 8 bases, leaving 18 bases between them. The CDR3 region is CAIKEAGDLDEQFF. The CDR3 DNA reads as TGTGCCATCAAGGAGGCAGGGGACCTCGATGAGCAGTTCTTC.

This rearrangement joins TRBV25-1 to TRBJ2-2; 10 bases line up with TRBD2. The CDR3 spans 15 residues. CDR1 MGHDK and CDR2 SYGVNS come from the germline V gene. With 4 bases clipped from V and 4 bases from J, the junction kept 3 bases outside the gene matches. This CDR3 is CASSGSSGSTGELFF. The CDR3 bases are TGTGCCAGCAGTGGGTCTAGCGGGAGCACCGGGGAGCTGTTTTTT.

This clonotype was recorded many times. J is TRBJ2-1 and V is TRBV27; perhaps TRBD1 as D (6 bases). Germline values: CDR1 MNHEY, CDR2 SMNVEV (reference sequence). Trimming cost V 6 bases and J 2 bases, with 20 bases left between them. The CDR3 has 17 residues. For the CDR3, the DNA is TGTGCCAGCAGCGACAGTTGGGGGCTTGGAACCTACAATGAGCAGTTCTTC. Translating it yields CASSDSWGLGTYNEQFF.

Note on this clonotype: One end of the junction does not line up with germline, which may come from a read error. The gene calls are TRBV30 and TRBJ2-5; D is perhaps TRBD2 (5 bases). Germline CDR1 reads GTSNPN; CDR2 reads SVGIG (reference sequence). CDR3 length: 12 residues. CDR3 bases: TGTGCCTGGAGTCTTATGAACGGGGTGCTGTTTTTC. This gives the protein CAWSLMNGVLFF.

The rearrangement uses TRBV12-3 or TRBV12-4 and TRBJ2-1; possibly TRBD1 for D (5 bases). Trimming took 6 bases from V and 5 from J, leaving 17 bases between them. The CDR3 totals 15 residues. The CDR3, as DNA: TGTGCCAGCAGCTCCATTCTAGGACACAACAATGAGCAGTTCTTC. Translation: CASSSILGHNNEQFF.

This clonotype appeared many times. The chain joins TRBV7-3 to TRBJ2-7; 7 bases are a match to TRBD2. With V trimmed by 3 bases and J by 2 bases, 7 bases remained unmatched. Looked up from germline, CDR1 is SGHTA and CDR2 is FQGTGA. The CDR3 covers 15 residues. CDR3 loop: CASSLFGEGAYEQYF. The CDR3, as DNA: TGTGCCAGCAGCTTGTTTGGGGAGGGAGCCTACGAGCAGTACTTC. Combining the CDR3 with reference TRBV7-3 and TRBJ2-7 gives the whole variable domain GAGVSQTPSNKVTEKGKYVELRCDPISGHTALYWYRQSLGQGPEFLIYFQGTGAADDSGLPNDRFFAVRPEGSVSTLKIQRTERGDSAVYLCASSLFGEGAYEQYFGPGTRLTVT.

The rearrangement uses TRBV9 and TRBJ2-7, with 8 bases matching TRBD2. The germline CDR1 and CDR2 sequences are SGDLS and YYNGEE. This CDR3 is 15 amino acids long. Trimming took 0 bases from V and 3 from J; bases not matched to a gene: 5. The CDR3 DNA sequence: TGTGCCAGCAGCGTAGGACCGCGGGAGGTCTACGAGCAGTACTTC. Translation gives CASSVGPREVYEQYF.

The CDR3 region has the DNA TGCAGTGCTAGAGACCTATTCTCCTACAATGAGCAGTTCTTC. Encoded protein: CSARDLFSYNEQFF. The genes are TRBV20-1 and TRBJ2-1; D not resolved. Germline CDR1 is DFQATT and CDR2 is SNEGSKA (reference sequence). This CDR3 comprises 14 residues. V lost 0 bases and J lost 0, with 6 bases in between.

A word on this clonotype: Mismatch with germline at one junction end may stem from a read error. The chain is built from TRBV7-7 and TRBJ2-2, with 9 bases identical to TRBD2. CDR3 length: 16 residues. Germline V lookup: CDR1 SSHAT, CDR2 FNYEAQ (reference sequence). As DNA, the CDR3 is TGTGCTAGCAGCGGGGTGCGGGAGGGAACCACCGGGGAGCTGTTTTTT. This encodes CASSGVREGTTGELFF.

This clonotype appeared a few times. The V gene is TRBV11-3, the J gene TRBJ2-3; D is unclear. This CDR3 has 14 residues. V was pared by 2 bases and J by 2 bases, with 8 bases between. Germline V gene lookup returns CDR1 SGHNT and CDR2 YENEEA. The CDR3: CASSLLQATDTQYF. The CDR3 DNA sequence: TGTGCCAGCAGCTTACTCCAGGCCACAGATACGCAGTATTTT. The variable domain in full, with the rest retrieved from reference TRBV11-3 and TRBJ2-3, is EAGVVQSPRYKIIEKKQPVAFWCNPISGHNTLYWYLQNLGQGPELLIRYENEEAVDDSQLPKDRFSAERLKGVDSTLKIQPAELGDSAVYLCASSLLQATDTQYFGPGTRLTVL.

The V call is TRBV29-1, the J call TRBJ2-5; D might be TRBD2 (5 bases). CDR1 and CDR2 from the germline V gene are SQVTM and ANQGSEA. V lost 4 bases to trimming and J lost 9 bases, with 21 bases between them. The CDR3 length is 14 residues. The DNA for the CDR3 is TGCAGCGTTGGAGGAGGCAGCTCAATCAGAGCCCAGTACTTC. This sequence encodes CSVGGGSSIRAQYF. The full variable domain, with the rest looked up from reference TRBV29-1 and TRBJ2-5, is SAVISQKPSRDICQRGTSLTIQCQVDSQVTMMFWYRQQPGQSLTLIATANQGSEATYESGFVIDKFPISRPNLTFSTLTVSNMSPEDSSIYLCSVGGGSSIRAQYFGPGTRLLVL.

The rearrangement links TRBV12-5 to TRBJ2-2, with D uncertain. The CDR3 contains 11 residues. Germline lookup yields CDR1 LGHNT and CDR2 FRNRAP. Between the trimmed V and J ends, which lost 5 bases and 15 bases, there was a span of 13 bases. The CDR3 DNA reads as TGTGCTAGTGGTAAAACGGGCTTCTTGTTTTTT. This sequence encodes CASGKTGFLFF.

This clonotype was counted a few times. The chain joins TRBV2 to TRBJ1-5; D might be TRBD1 (6 bases). This CDR3 spans 14 amino acids. Trimming pared 10 bases from V and 1 base from J, leaving 14 bases between. From germline, CDR1 is SNHLY and CDR2 FYNNEI. The CDR3 here is CATRRDISNQPQHF. The CDR3 region has the DNA TGTGCCACTCGGAGGGACATCAGCAATCAGCCCCAGCATTTT.

This clonotype was recorded many times. This sequence joins TRBV27 and TRBJ1-2; D remains ambiguous. The CDR3 contains 11 residues. CDR1 and CDR2 from the germline V gene are MNHEY and SMNVEV (reference sequence). V was trimmed by 8 bases and J by 6 bases, leaving 10 bases between them. In DNA, the CDR3 is TGTGCCAGCCTGAACAAGGATGGCTACACCTTC. It encodes CASLNKDGYTF.

V is TRBV7-7 and J is TRBJ2-3; TRBD2 aligns across 10 bases. V was clipped by 5 bases and J by 3 bases; unmatched bases: 5. Germline CDR1 is SSHAT and CDR2 is FNYEAQ (reference sequence). The CDR3 runs to 15 residues. As DNA, the CDR3 is TGTGCCAGCAGCCAAGGACTAGCGGAAACAGATACGCAGTATTTT. It yields the protein CASSQGLAETDTQYF.

This clonotype has a handful of counts. The DNA of the CDR3 is TGTGCCAGCAGTTTTTCCGGGAAAGTCTACGAGCAGTACTTC. Translating it yields CASSFSGKVYEQYF. The gene calls are TRBV27 and TRBJ2-7; a possible D gene is TRBD2 (5 bases). In germline, CDR1 is MNHEY, CDR2 SMNVEV (reference sequence). The CDR3 has 14 amino acids. V was pared by 3 bases and J by 3 bases, with 12 bases between.

This clonotype turned up a few times. V gene TRBV6-1 combines with J gene TRBJ2-4; D gene uncertain. Trimming left V 6 bases short and J 10 bases short, with 19 bases between. The CDR3 covers 14 residues. Germline loops: CDR1 MNHNS, CDR2 SASEGT. The CDR3 sequence: CASSPGPNYNIQYF. The CDR3 DNA follows: TGTGCCAGCAGCCCCGGGCCAAACTACAATATTCAGTACTTC.